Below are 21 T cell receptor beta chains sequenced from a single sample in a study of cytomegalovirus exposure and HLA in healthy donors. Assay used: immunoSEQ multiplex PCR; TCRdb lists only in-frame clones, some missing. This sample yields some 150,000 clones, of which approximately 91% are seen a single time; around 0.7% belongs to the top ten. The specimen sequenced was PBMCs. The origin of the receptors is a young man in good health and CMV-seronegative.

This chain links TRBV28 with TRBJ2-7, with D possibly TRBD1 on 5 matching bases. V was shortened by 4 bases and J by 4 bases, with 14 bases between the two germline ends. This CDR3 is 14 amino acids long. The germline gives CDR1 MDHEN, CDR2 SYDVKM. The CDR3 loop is CASSSGASFYEQYV. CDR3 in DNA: TGTGCCAGCAGTTCTGGGGCCAGTTTTTACGAGCAGTACGTC.

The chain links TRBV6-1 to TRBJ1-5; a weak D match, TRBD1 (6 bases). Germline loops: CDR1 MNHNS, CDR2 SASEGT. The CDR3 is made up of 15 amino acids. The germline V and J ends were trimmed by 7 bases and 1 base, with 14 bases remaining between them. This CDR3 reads CASNWGGASNQPQHF. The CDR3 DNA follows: TGTGCCAGCAATTGGGGGGGGGCGAGCAATCAGCCCCAGCATTTT.

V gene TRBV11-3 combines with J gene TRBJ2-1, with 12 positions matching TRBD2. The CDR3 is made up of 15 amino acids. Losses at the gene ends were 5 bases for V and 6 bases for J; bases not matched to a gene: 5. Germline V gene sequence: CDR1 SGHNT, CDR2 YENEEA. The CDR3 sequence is CASSARLAGVNEQFF. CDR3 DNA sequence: TGTGCCAGCAGCGCCCGACTAGCGGGAGTCAATGAGCAGTTCTTC.

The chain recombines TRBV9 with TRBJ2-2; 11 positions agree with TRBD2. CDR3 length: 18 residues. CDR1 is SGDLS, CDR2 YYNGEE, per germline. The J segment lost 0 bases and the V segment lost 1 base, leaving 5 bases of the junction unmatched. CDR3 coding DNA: TGTGCCAGCAGCGTATTCTCTAGCGGGGGGACGAACACCGGGGAGCTGTTTTTT. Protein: CASSVFSSGGTNTGELFF.

The CDR3: CASSLSGLLDATDTQYF. In DNA form, the CDR3 reads TGTGCCAGCAGCCTTAGCGGCCTCCTGGATGCCACAGATACGCAGTATTTT. The chain joins TRBV7-9 to TRBJ2-3; TRBD2 is a possible D gene (6 bases). The V end lost 5 bases, the J end lost 2 bases, and 20 bases lay between the germline ends. Germline V gene sequence: CDR1 SEHNR, CDR2 FQNEAQ (reference sequence). This CDR3 contains 17 residues.

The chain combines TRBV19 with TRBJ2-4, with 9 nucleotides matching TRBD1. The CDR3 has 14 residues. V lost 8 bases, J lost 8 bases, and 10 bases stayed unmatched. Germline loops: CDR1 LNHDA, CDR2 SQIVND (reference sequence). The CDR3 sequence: CASESTGGVDIQYF. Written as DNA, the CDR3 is TGTGCCAGTGAATCGACAGGGGGGGTGGACATTCAGTACTTC.

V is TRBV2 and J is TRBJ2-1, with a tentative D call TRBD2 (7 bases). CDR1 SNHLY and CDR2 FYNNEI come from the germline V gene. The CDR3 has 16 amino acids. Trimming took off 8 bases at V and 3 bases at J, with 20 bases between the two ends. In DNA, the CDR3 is TGTGCCAGCTCTCCCCCTCGGGGGGCCGTCTACAATGAGCAGTTCTTC. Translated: CASSPPRGAVYNEQFF.

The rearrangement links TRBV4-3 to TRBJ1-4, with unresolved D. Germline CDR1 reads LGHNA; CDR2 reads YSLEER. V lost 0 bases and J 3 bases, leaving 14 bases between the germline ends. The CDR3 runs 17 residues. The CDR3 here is CASSQEALLTPNEKLFF. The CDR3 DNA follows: TGCGCCAGCAGCCAAGAGGCCCTTTTAACCCCTAATGAAAAACTGTTTTTT.

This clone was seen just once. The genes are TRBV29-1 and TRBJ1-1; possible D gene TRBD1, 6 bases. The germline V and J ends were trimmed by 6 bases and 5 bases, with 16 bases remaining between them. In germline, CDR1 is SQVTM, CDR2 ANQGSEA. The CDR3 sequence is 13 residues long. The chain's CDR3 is CSVLRQERTEAFF. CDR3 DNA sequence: TGCAGCGTCCTGAGACAGGAAAGGACTGAAGCTTTCTTT.

The CDR3 DNA reads TGTGCTAGTGGTTTGACCCGGACACTAGCGGGAGTATCTGGGGCCAACGTCCTGACTTTC. Residues: CASGLTRTLAGVSGANVLTF. The J gene is TRBJ2-6, the V gene TRBV12-5, with TRBD2 identical over 11 bases. The trim removed 2 bases at V and 1 base at J, leaving 10 bases unmatched. Germline assignment: CDR1 LGHNT and CDR2 FRNRAP. The CDR3 covers 20 residues.

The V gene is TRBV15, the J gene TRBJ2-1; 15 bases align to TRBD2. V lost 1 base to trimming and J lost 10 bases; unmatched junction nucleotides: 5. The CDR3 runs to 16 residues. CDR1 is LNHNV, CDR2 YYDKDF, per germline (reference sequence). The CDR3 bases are TGTGCCACCAGCAGAGGGACTAGCGGGGGGGCGGTAGAGCAGTTCTTC. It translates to CATSRGTSGGAVEQFF.

CDR3 sequence reads: CASSLRYNEQFF. CDR3 nucleotides: TGTGCCAGCAGCTTGCGGTACAATGAGCAGTTCTTC. The rearrangement uses TRBV5-5 and TRBJ2-1, with D unresolved. V was pared by 1 base and J by 4 bases, with 3 bases between. The germline CDR1 and CDR2 sequences are SGHKS and YYEKEE (reference sequence). There are 12 residues in the CDR3. Looking up the rest from reference TRBV5-5 and TRBJ2-1 gives the full variable domain: DAGVTQSPTHLIKTRGQQVTLRCSPISGHKSVSWYQQVLGQGPQFIFQYYEKEERGRGNFPDRFSARQFPNYSSELNVNALLLGDSALYLCASSLRYNEQFFGPGTRLTVL.

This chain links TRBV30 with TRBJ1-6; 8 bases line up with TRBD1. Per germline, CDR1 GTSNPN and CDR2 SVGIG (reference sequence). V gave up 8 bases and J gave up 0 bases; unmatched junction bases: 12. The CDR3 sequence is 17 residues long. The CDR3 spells CATQGGTGGSYNSPLHF. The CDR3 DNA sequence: TGTGCCACCCAGGGGGGGACAGGCGGCTCCTATAATTCACCCCTCCACTTT.

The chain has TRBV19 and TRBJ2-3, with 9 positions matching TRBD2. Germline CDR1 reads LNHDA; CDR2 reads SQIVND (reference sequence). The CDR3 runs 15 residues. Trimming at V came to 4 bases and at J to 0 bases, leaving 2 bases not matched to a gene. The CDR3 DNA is TGTGCCAGTAGTACCGGACTAGCGAGCACAGATACGCAGTATTTT. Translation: CASSTGLASTDTQYF.

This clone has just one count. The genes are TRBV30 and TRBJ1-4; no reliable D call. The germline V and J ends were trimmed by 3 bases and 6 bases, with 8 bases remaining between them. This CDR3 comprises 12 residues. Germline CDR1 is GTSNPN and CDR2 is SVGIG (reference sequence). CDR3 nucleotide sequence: TGTGCCTGGAGGGCAGTCGATGAAAAACTGTTTTTT. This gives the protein CAWRAVDEKLFF.

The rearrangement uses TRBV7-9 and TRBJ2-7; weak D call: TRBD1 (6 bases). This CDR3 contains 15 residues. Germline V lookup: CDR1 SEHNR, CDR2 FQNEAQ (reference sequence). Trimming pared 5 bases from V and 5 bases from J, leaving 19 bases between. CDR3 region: CASSVEDGQFHEQYV. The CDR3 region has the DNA TGTGCCAGCAGCGTAGAAGACGGACAGTTCCACGAGCAGTACGTC.

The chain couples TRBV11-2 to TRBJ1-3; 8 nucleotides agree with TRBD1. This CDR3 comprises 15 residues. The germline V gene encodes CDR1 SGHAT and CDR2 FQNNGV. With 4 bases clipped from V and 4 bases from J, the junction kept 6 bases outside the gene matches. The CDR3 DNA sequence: TGTGCCAGCAGCTCACTCTGGACAGGGGGAAACACCATATATTTT. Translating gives CASSSLWTGGNTIYF.

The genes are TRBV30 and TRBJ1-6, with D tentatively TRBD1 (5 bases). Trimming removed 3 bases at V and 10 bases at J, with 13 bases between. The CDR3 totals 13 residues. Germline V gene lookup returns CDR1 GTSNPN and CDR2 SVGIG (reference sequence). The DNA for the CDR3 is TGTGCCTGGAGCGGGGGGGTTTTATCACCCCTCCACTTT. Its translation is CAWSGGVLSPLHF.

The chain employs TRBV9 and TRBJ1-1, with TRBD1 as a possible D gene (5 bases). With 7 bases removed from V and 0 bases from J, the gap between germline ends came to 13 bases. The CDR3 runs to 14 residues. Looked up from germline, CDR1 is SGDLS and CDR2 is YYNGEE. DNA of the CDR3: TGTGCCAGCGGTGGGGCCGTGATGAACACTGAAGCTTTCTTT. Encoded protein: CASGGAVMNTEAFF.

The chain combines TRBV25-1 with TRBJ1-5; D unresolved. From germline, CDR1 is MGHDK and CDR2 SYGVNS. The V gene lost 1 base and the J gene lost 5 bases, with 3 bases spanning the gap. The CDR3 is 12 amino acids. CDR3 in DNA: TGTGCCAGCAGTGAATTAGATCAGCCCCAGCATTTT. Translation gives CASSELDQPQHF.

CDR3 bases: TGTGCCAGCAGTTTACAGCCGCGGGCGGATACGCAGTATTTT. It translates to CASSLQPRADTQYF. The chain couples TRBV27 to TRBJ2-3; D is perhaps TRBD2 (5 bases). The germline V gene encodes CDR1 MNHEY and CDR2 SMNVEV (reference sequence). The CDR3 runs 14 residues. V was clipped by 2 bases and J by 6 bases, with 12 bases between them.